The next 10 T cell receptor beta chains were all read from a single sample in a study of metastatic and nonmetastatic thyroid tumors. TCRdb used MiXCR to call clones anew from the PCR reads. Found here are some 86,000 clones, around 13% of them singletons; the top ten hold approximately 10%. Every patient underwent thyroid surgery untreated. Sequencing was done on a sample of tumor tissue. The receptors were sampled from a female donor with papillary thyroid cancer or a benign thyroid nodule (not recorded which). Some clones in this sample may be carry-over from other donors' samples.

The rearrangement links TRBV5-1 to TRBJ2-7, with D possibly being TRBD2 (6 bases). Trimming removed 3 bases at V and 0 bases at J, with 10 bases between. The CDR3 length is 14 residues. Germline CDR1 and CDR2: SGHRS and YFSETQ. This CDR3 reads CASSWGVNSYEQYF. CDR3 coding DNA: TGCGCCAGCAGCTGGGGGGTGAACTCCTACGAGCAGTACTTC.

Ten or more counts support this clone. At one of its ends the junction is not consistent with the germline gene, which may arise from a read error. The chain recombines TRBV30 with TRBJ1-2, with D perhaps matching TRBD1 (5 bases). This CDR3 is 11 amino acids long. In germline, CDR1 is GTSNPN, CDR2 SVGIG (reference sequence). This CDR3 reads CAWSGSRASLF. Here the CDR3 DNA reads TGTGCCTGGAGCGGTAGCAGGGCAAGTCTCTTC. Variable domain in full (rest from reference TRBV30 and TRBJ1-2): SQTIHQWPATLVQPVGSPLSLECTVEGTSNPNLYWYRQAAGRGLQLLFYSVGIGQISSEVPQNLSASRPQDRQFILSSKKLLLSDSGFYLCAWSGSRASLFGSGTRLTVV.

This clone came up a few times. The junction differs from germline at one of its ends, possibly a read error. This sample also contains other DNA sequences that code for the same CDR3. The genes are TRBV15 and TRBJ1-1; D remains ambiguous. Germline CDR1 is LNHNV and CDR2 is YYDKDF (reference sequence). The CDR3 has 13 residues. The CDR3: CATSREGTREAFF. CDR3 nucleotides: TGTGCCACCAGCAGAGAAGGTACACGTGAAGCTTTCTTC.

There are a few counts of this clone. This clone may be a read error of a much larger clone one base away. The rearrangement links TRBV7-3 to TRBJ2-3, with TRBD2 matching 10 bases. The CDR3 loop spans 17 amino acids. CDR1 and CDR2 (germline): SGHTA, FQGTGA. J lost 2 bases, V lost 0 bases, and 5 bases had no gene match. The CDR3 nucleotides are TGTGCCAGCAGCTTAACTCGGGGGACTAGCGTCACAGATACGCAGTATTTT. It is translated as CASSLTRGTSVTDTQYF. The entire variable domain, with the rest obtained from reference TRBV7-3 and TRBJ2-3, is as follows: GAGVSQTPSNKVTEKGKYVELRCDPISGHTALYWYRQSLGQGPEFLIYFQGTGAADDSGLPNDRFFAVRPEGSVSTLKIQRTERGDSAVYLCASSLTRGTSVTDTQYFGPGTRLTVL.

This sequence joins TRBV5-6 and TRBJ2-5, with 9 bases aligning to TRBD1. The junction had 11 bases not matched to a gene; V was cut back by 7 bases and J by 4 bases. CDR3 size: 15 residues. From germline, CDR1 is SGHDT and CDR2 YYEEEE. Here the CDR3 reads CASGPGQGWSETQYF. Written as DNA, the CDR3 is TGTGCCAGCGGCCCCGGACAGGGGTGGTCAGAGACCCAGTACTTC.

Ten or more counts support this clone. Other DNA sequences in the same sample also yield this CDR3. The chain links TRBV9 to TRBJ2-3; the match to TRBD2 covers 9 bases. The CDR3 has 15 amino acids. J gave up 4 bases and V 2 bases, and 5 bases lay outside the gene matches. CDR1 is SGDLS, CDR2 YYNGEE, per germline. The CDR3 coding sequence is TGTGCCAGCAGCGTTCTTAGCGGGAGTGCAGATACGCAGTATTTT. Amino acids: CASSVLSGSADTQYF.

This clone was seen repeatedly, ten times or more. The gene calls are TRBV27 and TRBJ2-7; D not resolved. In germline, CDR1 is MNHEY, CDR2 SMNVEV (reference sequence). The CDR3 is 11 residues long. Trimming pared 4 bases from V and 2 bases from J, leaving 3 bases between. The CDR3 reads CASSSPYEQYF. CDR3 sequence (DNA): TGTGCCAGCAGTTCCCCCTACGAGCAGTACTTC.

This rearrangement joins TRBV7-2 to TRBJ1-5, with D unresolved. CDR3 length equals 11 residues. Deletions cut 4 bases from V and 9 bases from J, with 7 bases between. From germline, CDR1 is SGHTA and CDR2 FQGNSA. The chain's CDR3 is CASSSDGPQHF. DNA for the CDR3: TGTGCCAGCAGCTCGGACGGGCCCCAGCATTTT.

The table lists this clone with many counts. The chain employs TRBV20-1 and TRBJ2-2; 8 bases match TRBD2. The ends lost 3 bases at V and 5 bases at J; junction bases unmatched: 5. Germline loops: CDR1 DFQATT, CDR2 SNEGSKA (reference sequence). This CDR3 spans 14 amino acids. CDR3 coding DNA: TGCAGTGCTAGTCTCGGGAGGGCAACCGGGGAGCTGTTTTTT. Protein product: CSASLGRATGELFF.

This clone showed up many times. The V call is TRBV28, the J call TRBJ1-3; possible D gene TRBD1, 6 bases. The CDR3 consists of 16 residues. V was cut by 6 bases and J by 0 bases, with 15 bases left in between. Per germline, CDR1 MDHEN and CDR2 SYDVKM. CDR3 sequence (DNA): TGTGCCAGCAGGGGTGGGGGCTTCAGCTCTGGAAACACCATATATTTT. Protein: CASRGGGFSSGNTIYF.